These T cell receptor beta chains were read from a single sample in a study of blood T cell repertoires in COVID-19. Clones were sequenced by immunoSEQ multiplex PCR, and TCRdb holds only the in-frame ones, with some missing. The sample has approximately 440,000 clones; around 87% are singletons. The sequencing input was PBMCs or T cells enriched from blood (not recorded which). All receptors derive from a woman under 30 who had recovered from COVID-19. The CDR3 runs from the conserved cysteine through the conserved F or W. D genes are given only for firm matches. The size field is filled for only some rows; it gives once, few, many or a size class.

>TRBJ1-1|TRBD1|NA|TRBV3-1/TRBV3-2
TGTGCCAGCAGCCAAGATTCCGACAGGGGGATGATCGCTGAAGCTTTCTTT
CASSQDSDRGMIAEAFF
>TRBJ2-7|TRBD1|few|TRBV30
TGTGCCCGAGGGACAGGGATCGAGCAGTACTTC
CARGTGIEQYF
>TRBJ2-6|NA|NA|TRBV21-1
TGTGCCAGCAGCAATTCCTTATGGCTCCCCGGGTCGGGGGCCAACGTCCTGACTTTC
CASSNSLWLPGSGANVLTF
>TRBJ1-5|NA|NA|TRBV4-1
TGCGCCAGCAGCCAAGATAGGGGTCAGCCCCAGCATTTT
CASSQDRGQPQHF
>TRBJ2-3|TRBD1|NA|TRBV5-1
TGCGCCAGCACCCCTAGCCCAGGGGGCGATGGAGATACGCAGTATTTT
CASTPSPGGDGDTQYF
>TRBJ1-2|TRBD1|NA|TRBV7-2
TGTGCCAGCAGCTTAAAGTACGGACGGGCAGGGGGAGGCTACACCTTC
CASSLKYGRAGGGYTF
>TRBJ2-1|NA|NA|TRBV5-1
TGCGCCAGCAGCTTGGTAGAGAATAATGAGCAGTTCTTC
CASSLVENNEQFF
>TRBJ1-1|NA|NA|TRBV5-1
TGCGCCAGCAGCTTGGATAGGAACACTGAAGCTTTCTTT
CASSLDRNTEAFF
>TRBJ2-3|NA|NA|TRBV18
TGTGCCAGCTCACGGGGTCAGGGGACCACAGATACGCAGTATTTT
CASSRGQGTTDTQYF
>TRBJ2-7|NA|once|TRBV6-6
TGTGCCAGCAGCCCCAGCTCCTACGAGCAGTACTTC
CASSPSSYEQYF
>TRBJ2-5|TRBD2|few|TRBV6-8
TGTGCCAGCAGTCCAGAGTTAGCGGGGGCCCAGTGGGAGACCCAGTACTTC
CASSPELAGAQWETQYF
>TRBJ1-1|NA|NA|TRBV27
TGTGCCAGCAGTTCCCTAGGGGACAAGGTAGCTTTCTTT
CASSSLGDKVAFF
>TRBJ1-1|NA|NA|TRBV5-5
TGTGCCAGCAGCTTGTGGGGCCAGGGCACTGAAGCTTTCTTT
CASSLWGQGTEAFF
>TRBJ1-4|TRBD1|NA|TRBV5-4
TGTGCCAGCAGCTCCAGGGGGAGCAGTGAAAAACTGTTTTTT
CASSSRGSSEKLFF
>TRBJ1-5|NA|once|TRBV21-1
TGTGCCAGCAGCTCTGGAGGGAAAGGTCTGGGTCAGCCCCAGCATTTT
CASSSGGKGLGQPQHF
>TRBJ2-5|TRBD2|NA|TRBV2
TGTGCCAGCAGTGACCGCGGGGGGGCCCAGGAGACCCAGTACTTC
CASSDRGGAQETQYF
>TRBJ2-5|NA|NA|TRBV5-1
TGCGCCAGCAGCTTGGGGGGGCTGCCGATGGGAGAGACCCAGTACTTC
CASSLGGLPMGETQYF
>TRBJ1-4|NA|NA|TRBV7-8
TGTGCCAGCAGCCCCACAGGGCCTAATGAAAAACTGTTTTTT
CASSPTGPNEKLFF
>TRBJ1-5|NA|NA|TRBV2
TGTGCCAGCAGTGAGCAGGGTTCGGATCAGCCCCAGCATTTT
CASSEQGSDQPQHF
>TRBJ1-6|TRBD1|NA|TRBV30
TGTGCCTGGCGGGGACAGTATAATTCACCCCTCCACTTT
CAWRGQYNSPLHF
>TRBJ1-1|TRBD1|NA|TRBV19
TGTGCCATGCGTCGGGACAGGGATTACACTGAAGCTTTCTTT
CAMRRDRDYTEAFF
>TRBJ2-2|TRBD1|NA|TRBV5-5
TGTGCCAGCAGCTTTGGGCCGGACAGGGACACCGGGGAGCTGTTTTTT
CASSFGPDRDTGELFF
>TRBJ2-2|NA|NA|TRBV27
TGTGCCAGCAGCCTAACAGGGTACACCGGGGAGCTGTTTTTT
CASSLTGYTGELFF
>TRBJ1-5|NA|NA|TRBV5-1
TGCGCCAGCAGCCCAGGACACCCCAATCAGCCCCAGCATTTT
CASSPGHPNQPQHF
>TRBJ1-5|NA|NA|TRBV6-1
TGTGCCAGCAGTGAAGGCCAGGGCGGGAGGAATCAGCCCCAGCATTTT
CASSEGQGGRNQPQHF
>TRBJ1-6|NA|NA|TRBV5-1
TGCGCCAGCAGCTTGGAAGGGGCAGGTAATTCACCCCTCCACTTT
CASSLEGAGNSPLHF
>TRBJ1-5|NA|NA|TRBV7-2
TGTGCCAGCAGCAGCGGGGGGAATCAGCCCCAGCATTTT
CASSSGGNQPQHF
>TRBJ1-1|TRBD1|NA|TRBV4-1
TGCGCCAGTACCTCACCGGGACAGGGGGCGTCCACTGAAGCTTTCTTT
CASTSPGQGASTEAFF
>TRBJ1-5|NA|once|TRBV4-2
TGTGCCAGCAGCCAAGAAGGTAGCAGGGATCAGCCCCAGCATTTT
CASSQEGSRDQPQHF
>TRBJ1-3|NA|NA|TRBV3-1/TRBV3-2
TGTGCCAGCAGCCAACAGGGGCGTGGAAACACCATATATTTT
CASSQQGRGNTIYF
>TRBJ2-5|TRBD2|once|TRBV11-2
TGTGCCAGCAGTTCCCGGGGAGCGGGGGGTCATCAAGAGACCCAGTACTTC
CASSSRGAGGHQETQYF
>TRBJ2-1|NA|NA|TRBV10-3
TGTGCCATCAGTGCGAACACAGGGTGGAATGAGCAGTTCTTC
CAISANTGWNEQFF
>TRBJ2-2|NA|NA|TRBV19
TGTGCCAGTAGCACCGAGGGGGTATACACCGGGGAGCTGTTTTTT
CASSTEGVYTGELFF
>TRBJ2-4|TRBD2|NA|TRBV3-1/TRBV3-2
TGTGCCAGCAGCCAAGAACTAGCGGGGGGGAACATTCAGTACTTC
CASSQELAGGNIQYF
>TRBJ2-3|TRBD1|once|TRBV28
TGTGCCAGCATCCCGACAGGGGCAGACACAGATACGCAGTATTTT
CASIPTGADTDTQYF
>TRBJ1-1|TRBD1|many|TRBV7-2
TGTGCCAGCAGCTGGACAGGGGGATACACTGAAGCTTTCTTT
CASSWTGGYTEAFF
>TRBJ2-7|NA|NA|TRBV19
TGTGCCAGTAGTATATCTTTTTCCTCCTACGAGCAGTACTTC
CASSISFSSYEQYF
>TRBJ1-1|NA|NA|TRBV19
TGTGCCAGTAGTGTCTCGGGATGGCGGGACACTGAAGCTTTCTTT
CASSVSGWRDTEAFF
>TRBJ1-5|NA|NA|TRBV19
TGTGCCAGTAGGCTTTACATTAATAGCAATCAGCCCCAGCATTTT
CASRLYINSNQPQHF
>TRBJ2-7|NA|once|TRBV28
TGTGCCAGCTGTAGGGGAACCTACGAGCAGTACTTC
CASCRGTYEQYF
>TRBJ1-1|TRBD1|NA|TRBV5-6
TGTGCCAGCAGCCCAGGGGCGGGACAGGGGATTTATCACACTGAAGCTTTCTTT
CASSPGAGQGIYHTEAFF
>TRBJ2-1|TRBD1|NA|TRBV6-6
TGTGCCAGCAGTGCCGGGACAGGGAAGGAGGATGAGCAGTTCTTC
CASSAGTGKEDEQFF
>TRBJ1-2|NA|few|TRBV28
TGTGCCAGCATAAACAGAGCCACTTATGGCTACACCTTC
CASINRATYGYTF